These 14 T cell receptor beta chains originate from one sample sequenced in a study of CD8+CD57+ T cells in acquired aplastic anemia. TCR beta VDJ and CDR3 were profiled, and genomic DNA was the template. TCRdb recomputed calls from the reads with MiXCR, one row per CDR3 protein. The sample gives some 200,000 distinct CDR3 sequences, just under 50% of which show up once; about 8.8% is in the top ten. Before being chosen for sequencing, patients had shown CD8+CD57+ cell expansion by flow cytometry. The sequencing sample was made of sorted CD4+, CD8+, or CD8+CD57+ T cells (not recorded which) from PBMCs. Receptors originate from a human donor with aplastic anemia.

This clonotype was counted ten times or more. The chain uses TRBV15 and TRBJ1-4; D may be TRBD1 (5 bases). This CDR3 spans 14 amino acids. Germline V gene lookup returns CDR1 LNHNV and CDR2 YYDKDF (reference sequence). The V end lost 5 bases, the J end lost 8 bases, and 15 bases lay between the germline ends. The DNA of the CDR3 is TGTGCCACCAGCGGGGTCTTGGAGGGGGAAAAACTGTTTTTT. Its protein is CATSGVLEGEKLFF.

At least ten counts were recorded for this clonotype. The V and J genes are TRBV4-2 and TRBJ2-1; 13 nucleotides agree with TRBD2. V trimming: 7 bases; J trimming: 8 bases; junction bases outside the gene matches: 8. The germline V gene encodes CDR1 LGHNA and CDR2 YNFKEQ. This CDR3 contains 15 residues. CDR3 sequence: CASKPGLAGVHEQFF. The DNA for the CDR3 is TGTGCCAGCAAGCCAGGACTAGCGGGAGTACATGAGCAGTTCTTC.

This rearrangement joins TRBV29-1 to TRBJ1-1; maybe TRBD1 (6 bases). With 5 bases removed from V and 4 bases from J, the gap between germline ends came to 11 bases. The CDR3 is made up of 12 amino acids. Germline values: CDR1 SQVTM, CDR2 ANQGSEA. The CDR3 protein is CSVTKQGTEAFF. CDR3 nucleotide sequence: TGCAGCGTTACAAAACAGGGCACTGAAGCTTTCTTT.

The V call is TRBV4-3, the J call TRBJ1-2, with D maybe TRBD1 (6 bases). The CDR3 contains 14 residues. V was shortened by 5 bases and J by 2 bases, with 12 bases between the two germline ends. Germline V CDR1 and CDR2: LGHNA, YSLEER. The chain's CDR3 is CASSKGGGNYGYTF. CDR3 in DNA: TGCGCCAGCAGCAAAGGGGGGGGGAACTATGGCTACACCTTC.

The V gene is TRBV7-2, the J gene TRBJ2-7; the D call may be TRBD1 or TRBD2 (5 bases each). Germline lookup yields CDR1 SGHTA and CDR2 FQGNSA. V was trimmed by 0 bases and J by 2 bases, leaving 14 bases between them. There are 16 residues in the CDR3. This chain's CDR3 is CASSLAPRVGAYEQYF. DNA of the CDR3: TGTGCCAGCAGCTTAGCGCCCCGGGTGGGGGCCTACGAGCAGTACTTC.

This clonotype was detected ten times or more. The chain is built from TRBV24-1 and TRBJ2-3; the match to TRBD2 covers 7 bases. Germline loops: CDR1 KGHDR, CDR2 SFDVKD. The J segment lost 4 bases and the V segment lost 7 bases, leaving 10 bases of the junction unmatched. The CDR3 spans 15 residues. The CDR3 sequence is CATSHAVAGADTQYF. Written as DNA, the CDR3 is TGTGCCACCAGCCACGCCGTCGCGGGAGCAGATACGCAGTATTTT.

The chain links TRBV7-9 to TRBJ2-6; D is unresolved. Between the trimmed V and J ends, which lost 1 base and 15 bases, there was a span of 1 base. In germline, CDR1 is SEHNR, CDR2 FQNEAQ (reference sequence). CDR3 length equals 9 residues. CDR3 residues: CASSLGLTF. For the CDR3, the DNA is TGTGCCAGCAGCTTAGGCCTGACTTTC.

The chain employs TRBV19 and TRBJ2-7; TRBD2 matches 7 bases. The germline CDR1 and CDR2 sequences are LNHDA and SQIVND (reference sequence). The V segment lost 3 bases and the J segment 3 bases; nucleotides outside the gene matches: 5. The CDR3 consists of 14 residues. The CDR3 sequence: CASSMGGDYYEQYF. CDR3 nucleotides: TGTGCCAGTAGTATGGGCGGGGACTACTACGAGCAGTACTTC.

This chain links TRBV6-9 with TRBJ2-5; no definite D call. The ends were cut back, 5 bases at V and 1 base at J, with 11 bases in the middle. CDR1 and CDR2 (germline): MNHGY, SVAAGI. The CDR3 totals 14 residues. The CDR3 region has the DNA TGTGCCAGCAGTGGTTTCAGGAGCCAAGAGACCCAGTACTTC. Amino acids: CASSGFRSQETQYF.

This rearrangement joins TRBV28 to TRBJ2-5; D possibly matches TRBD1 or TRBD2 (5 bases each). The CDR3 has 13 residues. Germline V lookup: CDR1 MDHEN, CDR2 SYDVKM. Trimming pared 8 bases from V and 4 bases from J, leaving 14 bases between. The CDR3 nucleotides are TGTGCCAGCGGGACGGGATCCCCAGAGACCCAGTACTTC. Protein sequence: CASGTGSPETQYF. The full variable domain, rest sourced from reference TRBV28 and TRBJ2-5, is DVKVTQSSRYLVKRTGEKVFLECVQDMDHENMFWYRQDPGLGLRLIYFSYDVKMKEKGDIPEGYSVSREKKERFSLILESASTNQTSMYLCASGTGSPETQYFGPGTRLLVL.

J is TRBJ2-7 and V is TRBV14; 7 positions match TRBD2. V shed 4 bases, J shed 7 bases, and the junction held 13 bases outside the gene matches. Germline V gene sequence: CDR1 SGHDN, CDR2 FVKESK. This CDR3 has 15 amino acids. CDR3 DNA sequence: TGTGCCAGCAGCCGGGCCGGGACTACCATCGGGGAGCAGTACTTC. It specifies CASSRAGTTIGEQYF.

In DNA form, the CDR3 reads TGTGCCATCACAGGACAGGGCTCCTACGAGCAGTACTTC. Encoded protein: CAITGQGSYEQYF. This sequence joins TRBV10-3 and TRBJ2-7, with TRBD1 identical over 8 bases. The V segment lost 7 bases and the J segment 0 bases; nucleotides outside the gene matches: 2. The CDR3 length is 13 residues. The germline gives CDR1 ENHRY, CDR2 SYGVKD.

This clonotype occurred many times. Here the CDR3 reads CASSLATGFQYF. In nucleotides, the CDR3 is TGTGCCAGCAGCTTAGCGACAGGTTTCCAGTACTTC. The rearrangement links TRBV11-3 to TRBJ2-7; tentative D call: TRBD1 (6 bases). CDR3 length equals 12 residues. Germline-derived CDR1 and CDR2 are SGHNT and YENEEA. Trimming took 1 base from V and 10 from J, leaving 11 bases between them.

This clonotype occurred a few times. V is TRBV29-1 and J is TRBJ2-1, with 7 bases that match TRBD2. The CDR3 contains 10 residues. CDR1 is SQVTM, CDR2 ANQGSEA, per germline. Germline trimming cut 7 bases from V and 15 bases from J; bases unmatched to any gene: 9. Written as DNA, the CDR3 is TGCAGCGCATGGGACTATCAACTGTTCTTC. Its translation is CSAWDYQLFF.